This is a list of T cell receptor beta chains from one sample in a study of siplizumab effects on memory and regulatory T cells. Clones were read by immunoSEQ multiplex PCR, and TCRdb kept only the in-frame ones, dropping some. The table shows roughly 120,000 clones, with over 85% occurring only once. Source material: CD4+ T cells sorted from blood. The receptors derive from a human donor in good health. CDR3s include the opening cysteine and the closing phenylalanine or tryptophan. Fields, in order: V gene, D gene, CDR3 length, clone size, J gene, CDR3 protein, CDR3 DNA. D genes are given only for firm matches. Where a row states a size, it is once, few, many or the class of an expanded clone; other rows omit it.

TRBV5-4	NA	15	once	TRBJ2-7	CASSSGSAGSYEQYF	TGTGCCAGCAGCTCCGGTAGTGCGGGGTCGTACGAGCAGTACTTC
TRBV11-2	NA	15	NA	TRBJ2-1	CASSLEFLASSEQFF	TGTGCCAGCAGCTTAGAATTCCTAGCGAGCAGTGAGCAGTTCTTC
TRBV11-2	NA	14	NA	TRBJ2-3	CASSFTSLTDTQYF	TGTGCCAGCAGCTTTACTAGCTTAACAGATACGCAGTATTTT
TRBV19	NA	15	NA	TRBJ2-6	CASNAGISGANVLTF	TGTGCCAGTAACGCGGGTATCTCTGGGGCCAACGTCCTGACTTTC
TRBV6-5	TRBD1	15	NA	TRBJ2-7	CASSLSGTATYEQYF	TGTGCCAGCAGTTTATCCGGGACAGCCACCTACGAGCAGTACTTC
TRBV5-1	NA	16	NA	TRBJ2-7	CASSLEAGRGSYEQYF	TGCGCCAGCAGCTTGGAGGCGGGACGGGGATCCTACGAGCAGTACTTC
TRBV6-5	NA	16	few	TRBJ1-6	CASSYSLRQINSPLHF	TGTGCCAGCAGTTACTCCCTACGCCAAATCAATTCACCCCTCCACTTT
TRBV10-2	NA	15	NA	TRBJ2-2	CASRSGTAVTGELFF	TGCGCCAGCCGTTCCGGGACGGCCGTCACCGGGGAGCTGTTTTTT
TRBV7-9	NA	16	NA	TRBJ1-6	CASSSDDRSYNSPLHF	TGTGCCAGCAGCTCCGATGACCGGTCCTATAATTCACCCCTCCACTTT
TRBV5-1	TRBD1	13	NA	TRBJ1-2	CASTEQGNYGYTF	TGCGCCAGCACGGAACAGGGGAACTATGGCTACACCTTC
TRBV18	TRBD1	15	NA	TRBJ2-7	CASSPTGTVTYEQYF	TGTGCCAGCTCACCAACCGGGACAGTCACCTACGAGCAGTACTTC
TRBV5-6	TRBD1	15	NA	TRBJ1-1	CASSWGTGMNTEAFF	TGTGCCAGCAGCTGGGGGACAGGGATGAACACTGAAGCTTTCTTT
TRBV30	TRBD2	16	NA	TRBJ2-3	CAWGGGSAGGRDTQYF	TGTGCCTGGGGAGGGGGATCAGCGGGAGGGAGAGATACGCAGTATTTT
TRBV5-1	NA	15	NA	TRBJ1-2	CASSIGQSGNYGYTF	TGCGCCAGCAGCATAGGACAGAGTGGGAACTATGGCTACACCTTC
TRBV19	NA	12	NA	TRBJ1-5	CASTLLPGPKHF	TGTGCCAGTACCTTACTACCGGGCCCGAAGCATTTT
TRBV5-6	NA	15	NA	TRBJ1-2	CASSLGRGYFYGYTF	TGTGCCAGCAGCTTGGGGCGGGGGTACTTCTATGGCTACACCTTC
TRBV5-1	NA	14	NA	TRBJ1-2	CASSFSESGDGYTF	TGCGCCAGCAGCTTTTCTGAGTCCGGGGATGGCTACACCTTC
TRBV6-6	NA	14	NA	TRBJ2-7	CASSSPGVAYEQYF	TGTGCCAGCAGTTCTCCAGGGGTAGCCTACGAGCAGTACTTC
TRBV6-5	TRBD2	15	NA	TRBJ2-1	CASSYSVVSGNEQFF	TGTGCCAGCAGTTACTCCGTCGTTAGCGGGAATGAGCAGTTCTTC
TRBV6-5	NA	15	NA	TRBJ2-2	CASSRRQESAGELFF	TGTGCCAGCAGCCGTCGACAGGAGTCGGCCGGGGAGCTGTTTTTT
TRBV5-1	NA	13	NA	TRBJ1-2	CASGLQEGGGYTF	TGCGCCAGCGGACTCCAGGAGGGTGGTGGCTACACCTTC
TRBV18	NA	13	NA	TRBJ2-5	CASSPDSGQTQYF	TGTGCCAGCTCACCAGACTCCGGGCAGACCCAGTACTTC
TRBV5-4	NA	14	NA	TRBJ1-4	CASSPGGTNEKLFF	TGTGCCAGCAGCCCAGGTGGTACTAATGAAAAACTGTTTTTT
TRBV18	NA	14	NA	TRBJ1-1	CASSPADGATEAFF	TGTGCCAGCTCACCCGCAGACGGAGCCACTGAAGCTTTCTTT
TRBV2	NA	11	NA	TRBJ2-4	CATGPQNIQYF	TGTGCCACCGGGCCCCAAAACATTCAGTACTTC
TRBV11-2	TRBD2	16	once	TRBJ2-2	CASSSRLAGDTGELFF	TGTGCCAGCAGCTCCCGACTAGCGGGAGATACCGGGGAGCTGTTTTTT
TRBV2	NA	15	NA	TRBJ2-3	CASTRQATSTDTQYF	TGTGCCAGCACTAGACAGGCGACTAGCACAGATACGCAGTATTTT
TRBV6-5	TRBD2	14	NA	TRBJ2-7	CASSYPSGGPPVYF	TGTGCCAGCAGTTACCCCAGCGGGGGGCCTCCAGTGTACTTC
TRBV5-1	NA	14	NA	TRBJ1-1	CASSLAPANTEAFF	TGCGCCAGCAGCTTGGCACCGGCGAACACTGAAGCTTTCTTT
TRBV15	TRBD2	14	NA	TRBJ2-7	CATSRLAGGQEQYF	TGTGCCACCAGCAGGCTAGCGGGGGGGCAAGAGCAGTACTTC
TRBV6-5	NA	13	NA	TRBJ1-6	CATTGKRNSPLHF	TGTGCCACAACAGGGAAAAGAAATTCACCCCTCCACTTT
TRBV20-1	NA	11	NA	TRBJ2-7	CSASVSYEQYF	TGCAGTGCTAGCGTCTCCTACGAGCAGTACTTC
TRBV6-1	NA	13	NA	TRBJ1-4	CASSVDSVEKLFF	TGTGCCAGCAGTGTTGACAGTGTAGAAAAACTGTTTTTT
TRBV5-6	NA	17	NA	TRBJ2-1	CASSSTSSGIFDNEQFF	TGTGCCAGCAGCTCGACCTCATCCGGGATATTTGACAATGAGCAGTTCTTC
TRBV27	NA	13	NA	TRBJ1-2	CASSRQGIYGYTF	TGTGCCAGCAGCCGTCAAGGGATCTATGGCTACACCTTC
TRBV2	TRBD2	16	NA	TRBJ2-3	CASKAFRAGGADTQYF	TGTGCCAGCAAAGCCTTCAGAGCGGGGGGTGCAGATACGCAGTATTTT
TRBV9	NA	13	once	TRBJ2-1	CASNQQVHNEQFF	TGTGCCAGCAATCAACAGGTCCACAATGAGCAGTTCTTC
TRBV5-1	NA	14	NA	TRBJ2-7	CASSLERGNYEQYF	TGCGCCAGCAGCTTGGAGAGGGGGAATTACGAGCAGTACTTC
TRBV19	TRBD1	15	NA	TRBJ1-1	CASSKGQAQTAEAFF	TGTGCCAGTAGTAAGGGACAGGCCCAAACCGCTGAAGCTTTCTTT
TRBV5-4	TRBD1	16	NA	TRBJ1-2	CASIKGFDRGGAGYTF	TGTGCCAGCATTAAAGGATTCGACAGGGGTGGTGCTGGCTACACCTTC
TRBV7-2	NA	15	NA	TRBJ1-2	CASSAPMWVRVGYTF	TGTGCCAGCAGCGCCCCAATGTGGGTACGTGTGGGCTACACCTTC
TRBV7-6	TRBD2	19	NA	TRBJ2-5	CASSASPDVRLAGEETQYF	TGTGCCAGCAGCGCTTCACCTGACGTGCGACTAGCGGGAGAAGAGACCCAGTACTTC
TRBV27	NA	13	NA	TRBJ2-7	CASKGGMDYEQYF	TGTGCCAGCAAGGGGGGTATGGACTACGAGCAGTACTTC
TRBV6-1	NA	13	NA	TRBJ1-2	CASSAQMNYGYTF	TGTGCCAGCAGTGCTCAGATGAACTATGGCTACACCTTC
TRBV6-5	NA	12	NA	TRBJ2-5	CASIGRGETQYF	TGTGCCAGCATTGGAAGAGGAGAGACCCAGTACTTC
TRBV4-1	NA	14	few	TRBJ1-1	CASSRTQGNTEAFF	TGCGCCAGCAGCCGCACACAGGGCAACACTGAAGCTTTCTTT
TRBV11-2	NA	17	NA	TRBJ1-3	CASSLAGDRSSGNTIYF	TGTGCCAGCAGCTTAGCCGGCGACAGGAGCTCTGGAAACACCATATATTTT
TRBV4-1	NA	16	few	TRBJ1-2	CASSPDPGGANYGYTF	TGCGCTAGCAGCCCGGACCCGGGGGGGGCAAACTATGGCTACACCTTC